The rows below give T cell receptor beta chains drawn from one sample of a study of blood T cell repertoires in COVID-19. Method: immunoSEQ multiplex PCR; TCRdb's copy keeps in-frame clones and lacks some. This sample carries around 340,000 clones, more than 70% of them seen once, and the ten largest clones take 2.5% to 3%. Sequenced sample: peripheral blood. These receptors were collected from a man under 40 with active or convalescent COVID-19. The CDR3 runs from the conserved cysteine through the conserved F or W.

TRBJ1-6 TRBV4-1 CASSQVTVNSPLHF
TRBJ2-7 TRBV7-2 CASSLGGGSSYEQYF
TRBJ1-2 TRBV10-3 CAISPSSDLYGYTF
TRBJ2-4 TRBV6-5 CASSPGRPDLYF
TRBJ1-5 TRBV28 CASSYNSRGNQPQHF
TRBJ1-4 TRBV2 CASQPDRLATNEKLFF
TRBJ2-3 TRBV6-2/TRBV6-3 CASSPSGQGTDTQYF
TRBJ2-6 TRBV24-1 CATSGQGGAGANVLTF
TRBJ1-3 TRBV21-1 CASSKSRVWGADTIYF
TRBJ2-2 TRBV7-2 CASMQRRNTGELFF
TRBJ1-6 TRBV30 CAWSGTGLNSPLHF
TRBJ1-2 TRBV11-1 CASSVRDRNYTF
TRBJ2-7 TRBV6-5 CASSYSRGSGVYEQYF
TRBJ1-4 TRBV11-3 CASSSTGTTNEKLFF
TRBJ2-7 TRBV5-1 CASSFPPDSSSYEQYF
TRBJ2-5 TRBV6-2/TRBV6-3 CASSYTSQETQYF